These 19 T cell receptor beta chains share one sample of origin, sequenced in a study of blood T cell repertoires in COVID-19. Clones were read by immunoSEQ multiplex PCR, and TCRdb kept only the in-frame ones, dropping some. Of some 200,000 clones listed, around 87% are singletons. The sequencing sample was made of PBMCs or T cells enriched from blood (not recorded which). These receptors came from a man aged 30-40 years in a cohort exposed to, infected with or recovered from COVID-19 (not recorded which).

V is TRBV5-1 and J is TRBJ1-1, with D uncertain. V gave up 4 bases and J gave up 2 bases, with 9 bases separating them. This CDR3 has 13 residues. CDR1 is SGHRS and CDR2 is YFSETQ in the germline V gene. The CDR3 DNA reads as TGCGCCAGCAGCGGCGGGGTTAACACTGAAGCTTTCTTT. Protein sequence: CASSGGVNTEAFF.

This chain uses TRBV6-4 with TRBJ2-1; D unresolved. The length of the CDR3 is 13 residues. Germline loops: CDR1 MRHNA, CDR2 SNTAGT. Trimming cost V 3 bases and J 4 bases, with 7 bases left between them. DNA for the CDR3: TGTGCCAGCAGTGATGAGATGTACAATGAGCAGTTCTTC. Amino acid sequence: CASSDEMYNEQFF.

The chain's CDR3 is CSVDRWTGGRVGSGKTQYF. CDR3 nucleotide sequence: TGCAGCGTTGATAGGTGGACAGGGGGACGGGTTGGCTCGGGAAAGACCCAGTACTTC. The V and J genes are TRBV29-1 and TRBJ2-5; 10 bases line up with TRBD1. This CDR3 is 19 amino acids long. The J segment lost 6 bases and the V segment lost 3 bases, leaving 22 bases of the junction unmatched. Per germline, CDR1 SQVTM and CDR2 ANQGSEA.

This clone has only one observation. The chain joins TRBV28 to TRBJ2-1; 7 positions match TRBD2. The CDR3 sequence is 14 residues long. With V trimmed by 8 bases and J by 8 bases, 12 bases remained unmatched. Germline CDR1 and CDR2: MDHEN and SYDVKM. The CDR3 bases are TGTGCCAGCGGGGGGGGAGGAGCATGGCATGAGCAGTTCTTC. Translation: CASGGGGAWHEQFF.

Notes on this clone: This sample also contains other DNA sequences that code for the same CDR3. This rearrangement joins TRBV9 to TRBJ2-7; D is undetermined. Germline V lookup: CDR1 SGDLS, CDR2 YYNGEE. The V end was cut by 0 bases, the J end by 0 bases, with 7 bases between. The CDR3 is 14 residues long. As DNA, the CDR3 is TGTGCCAGCAGCGTAGGTGGCAGCTCCTACGAGCAGTACTTC. It is translated as CASSVGGSSYEQYF.

The chain couples TRBV3-1 (or the pseudogene TRBV3-2) to TRBJ1-2; TRBD1 matches at 12 bases. Germline CDR1 reads LGHDT; CDR2 reads YNNKEL (reference sequence). The CDR3 loop spans 16 amino acids. V was pared by 3 bases and J by 4 bases, with 6 bases of the junction left unmatched. CDR3 protein: CASSHRDRGHGYGYTF. Here the CDR3 DNA reads TGTGCCAGCAGCCATAGGGACAGGGGGCATGGCTATGGCTACACCTTC.

V is TRBV6-5 and J is TRBJ2-3; 7 bases align to TRBD2. This CDR3 is built from 14 residues. CDR1 is MNHEY, CDR2 SVGAGI, per germline. Losses at the gene ends were 8 bases for V and 0 bases for J; bases not matched to a gene: 5. The CDR3 loop is CASRPGGSTDTQYF. DNA for the CDR3: TGTGCCAGCCGACCCGGGGGGAGCACAGATACGCAGTATTTT.

The J gene is TRBJ1-1, the V gene TRBV19, with 8 bases lining up with TRBD1. Trimming removed 6 bases from V and 4 bases from J; junction bases left unmatched: 4. CDR1 and CDR2 (germline): LNHDA, SQIVND (reference sequence). The CDR3 contains 13 residues. CDR3 in DNA: TGTGCCAGTAGACCGACAGGGGCCACTGAAGCTTTCTTT. Amino acid sequence: CASRPTGATEAFF.

The rearrangement joins TRBV27 to TRBJ2-2; 9 nucleotides agree with TRBD1. The trim removed 5 bases at V and 7 bases at J, leaving 5 bases unmatched. The CDR3 runs 14 residues. The germline V gene encodes CDR1 MNHEY and CDR2 SMNVEV (reference sequence). The CDR3 DNA follows: TGTGCCAGCAGTGTACAGGGGGCGGTCGGGGAGCTGTTTTTT. Protein product: CASSVQGAVGELFF.

The rearrangement links TRBV9 to TRBJ2-2, with D hard to call. The CDR3 loop spans 16 amino acids. Trimming shortened V by 1 base and J by 3 bases, and 13 bases separated the two germline ends. CDR1 SGDLS and CDR2 YYNGEE come from the germline V gene. CDR3 sequence reads: CASSVRLAPDTGELFF. The DNA of the CDR3 is TGTGCCAGCAGCGTAAGGTTAGCCCCCGACACCGGGGAGCTGTTTTTT.

The CDR3 spells CASSARGPYEQYF. CDR3 coding DNA: TGTGCCAGCAGCGCCCGCGGCCCCTACGAGCAGTACTTC. The chain carries TRBV7-2 and TRBJ2-7; D is uncertain. Germline CDR1 is SGHTA and CDR2 is FQGNSA. V dropped 5 bases and J dropped 2 bases, with 10 bases sitting between them. The CDR3 runs 13 residues.

This chain links TRBV9 with TRBJ1-1; 7 bases map to TRBD1. From germline, CDR1 is SGDLS and CDR2 YYNGEE. J gave up 7 bases and V 3 bases, and 9 bases lay outside the gene matches. The CDR3 runs to 14 residues. The DNA for the CDR3 is TGTGCCAGCAGCGCCATCAGGGGGATGGGTGAAGCTTTCTTT. This codes for CASSAIRGMGEAFF.

This sequence joins TRBV19 and TRBJ1-5; possible D gene TRBD1, 5 bases. CDR3 length: 16 residues. V was clipped by 3 bases and J by 4 bases, with 16 bases between them. Looked up from germline, CDR1 is LNHDA and CDR2 is SQIVND (reference sequence). DNA for the CDR3: TGTGCCAGTAGTATCGAGCCAGGGATGGGTAATCAGCCCCAGCATTTT. Translated, it gives CASSIEPGMGNQPQHF.

V gene TRBV28 combines with J gene TRBJ2-1; 9 positions match TRBD2. V trimming: 7 bases; J trimming: 4 bases; junction bases outside the gene matches: 11. The CDR3 totals 16 residues. Germline V CDR1 and CDR2: MDHEN, SYDVKM. CDR3 loop: CASNPRGGRGYNEQFF. In DNA, the CDR3 is TGTGCCAGCAATCCCAGGGGCGGGAGGGGGTACAATGAGCAGTTCTTC.

This clone was seen more than once but under ten times. The CDR3 DNA sequence: TGTGCCAGCAGCCAAGGACTAACGAACACCGGGGAGCTGTTTTTT. This encodes CASSQGLTNTGELFF. The V call is TRBV7-8, the J call TRBJ2-2; the D gene is possibly TRBD2 (6 bases). There are 15 residues in the CDR3. Germline V gene data show CDR1 as SGHVS and CDR2 as FQNEAQ. The V gene lost 5 bases and the J gene lost 0 bases, with 10 bases spanning the gap.

The chain carries TRBV4-2 and TRBJ2-1; the match to TRBD2 covers 9 bases. Looked up from germline, CDR1 is LGHNA and CDR2 is YNFKEQ. There are 14 residues in the CDR3. Losses at the gene ends were 1 base for V and 9 bases for J; bases not matched to a gene: 4. The CDR3 is CASSQGGREAEQFF. The CDR3 DNA follows: TGTGCCAGCAGCCAAGGCGGGAGGGAAGCTGAGCAGTTCTTC.

The chain is built from TRBV9 and TRBJ1-1, with a tentative D call TRBD1 (6 bases). Germline loops: CDR1 SGDLS, CDR2 YYNGEE. The CDR3 is 18 amino acids. V was shortened by 1 base and J by 4 bases, with 23 bases between the two germline ends. The CDR3 protein is CASSVFDRGYGASTEAFF. As DNA, the CDR3 is TGTGCCAGCAGCGTATTTGATAGGGGGTATGGCGCGAGCACTGAAGCTTTCTTT.

V and J are TRBV14 and TRBJ1-5; TRBD1 aligns across 7 bases. V shed 1 base and J 3 bases; nucleotides not matched to a gene: 3. CDR1 and CDR2 from the germline V gene are SGHDN and FVKESK. This CDR3 spans 15 amino acids. CDR3 coding DNA: TGTGCCAGCAGCCAAGCAGGGGGTAACAATCAGCCCCAGCATTTT. Protein product: CASSQAGGNNQPQHF.

V usage is TRBV14 and J usage is TRBJ1-6; D is undetermined. The CDR3 extends over 15 amino acids. The V gene's germline CDR1 is SGHDN and CDR2 FVKESK. V dropped 0 bases and J dropped 0 bases, with 3 bases sitting between them. The CDR3 is CASSQDFSYNSPLHF. The CDR3 region has the DNA TGTGCCAGCAGCCAAGACTTCTCCTATAATTCACCCCTCCACTTT.